A selection of T cell receptor beta chains follows, all from one sample in a study of T-cell reconstitution after alpha-beta-depleted transplantation in children. TCRdb called the PCR reads again in MiXCR, with one record for every CDR3 protein. The table shows about 830,000 distinct CDR3 sequences, with 15% to 20% occurring only once. The sample consisted of PBMCs, mostly from graft donor cells, taken 360 days after TCRalphabeta/CD19-depleted stem cell transplant. Receptor source: a male patient between 5 and 17 years old who had a stem cell transplant for acute lymphoblastic leukemia, so the T cells may come from the graft donor. Both conserved end residues are part of each CDR3. Each record gives: clone size, V gene, J gene, D gene, CDR3 DNA, CDR3 protein. D genes are given only for firm matches. Only some rows state a clone size, as once, few, many or a class for expanded clones.

>few|TRBV4-1|TRBJ2-7|.
TGCGCCAGCAGCCAAGATGGGGGCGGACAGAGAGATTACGAGCAGTACTTC
CASSQDGGGQRDYEQYF
>few|TRBV27|TRBJ2-2|.
TGTGCCAGCACCAATCAGTGGGGCGTCCCCGGGGAGCTGTTTTTT
CASTNQWGVPGELFF
>few|TRBV15|TRBJ2-7|TRBD1
TGTGCCACCAGCGCTTTCAGGGGGTTCGGCTACGAGCAGTACTTC
CATSAFRGFGYEQYF
>many|TRBV12-3/TRBV12-4|TRBJ2-2|.
TGTGCCAGCAGTTTAAGAGTCACCGGGGAGCTGTTTTTT
CASSLRVTGELFF
>few|TRBV5-1|TRBJ2-7|TRBD1
TGCGCCAGCAGCCTGTCGACAGGGGATTTGCGCGAGCAGTACTTC
CASSLSTGDLREQYF
>.|TRBV12-3/TRBV12-4|TRBJ1-2|TRBD1
TGTGCCAGCAAGAAACAGGGGGCGCTTTTCTATGGCTACACCTTC
CASKKQGALFYGYTF
>.|TRBV27|TRBJ2-7|TRBD2
TGTGCCAGCGCCGACGGGACTAGCGGGAGAGAGGGGGAGCAGTACTTC
CASADGTSGREGEQYF
>.|TRBV5-1|TRBJ2-1|.
TGCGCCAGCAGCTTGGCAGGGGTGGCGGGTTTACGTCAAGAGACCCAGTTCTTC
CASSLAGVAGLRQETQFF
>.|TRBV12-3/TRBV12-4|TRBJ2-7|.
TGTGCCAGCAGTTCCGCGGGTAATCCCCCCTACGAGCAGTACTTC
CASSSAGNPPYEQYF
>.|TRBV3-1|TRBJ2-6|TRBD1
TGTGCCAGCAGCCAAGCCCAGGGGGCGCTTTCTGGGGCCAACGTCCTGACTTTC
CASSQAQGALSGANVLTF
>few|TRBV24-1|TRBJ2-3|TRBD1
TGTGCCACCAGTCCGTGGGACAGCTCTACGCAGTATTTT
CATSPWDSSTQYF